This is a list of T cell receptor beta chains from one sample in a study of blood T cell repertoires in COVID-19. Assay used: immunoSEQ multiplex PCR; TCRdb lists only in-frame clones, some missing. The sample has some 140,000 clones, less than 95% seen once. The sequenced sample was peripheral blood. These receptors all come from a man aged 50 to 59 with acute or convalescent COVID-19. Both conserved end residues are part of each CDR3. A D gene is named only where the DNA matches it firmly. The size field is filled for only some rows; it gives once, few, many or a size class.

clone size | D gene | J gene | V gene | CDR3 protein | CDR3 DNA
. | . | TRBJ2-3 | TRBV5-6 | CASSFGTGADTQYF | TGTGCCAGCAGTTTTGGTACCGGGGCAGATACGCAGTATTTT
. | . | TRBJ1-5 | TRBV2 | CASSLEKNQPQHF | TGTGCCAGCAGCCTTGAGAAAAATCAGCCCCAGCATTTT
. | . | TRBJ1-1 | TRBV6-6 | CASSWGLNTEAFF | TGTGCCAGCAGTTGGGGACTCAACACTGAAGCTTTCTTT
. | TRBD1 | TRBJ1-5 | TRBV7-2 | CASSQGGGQPQHF | TGTGCCAGCAGCCAGGGGGGAGGTCAGCCCCAGCATTTT
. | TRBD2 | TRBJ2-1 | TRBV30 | CAWSGLAGAMSSYNEQFF | TGTGCCTGGAGTGGTCTAGCGGGAGCCATGAGCTCCTACAATGAGCAGTTCTTC
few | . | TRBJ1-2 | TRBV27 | CASSLSGLDGYTF | TGTGCCAGCAGCCTATCTGGTTTAGATGGCTACACCTTC
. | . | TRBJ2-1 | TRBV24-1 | CATSERDSRQFF | TGTGCCACCAGTGAGCGGGACAGTAGGCAGTTCTTC
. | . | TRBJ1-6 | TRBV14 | CASSQDSAADSLHF | TGTGCCAGCAGCCAAGATTCGGCGGCTGACTCCCTCCACTTT
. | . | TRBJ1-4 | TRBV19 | CASSKSEATNEKLFF | TGTGCCAGTAGTAAATCAGAGGCAACTAATGAAAAACTGTTTTTT
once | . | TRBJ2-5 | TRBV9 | CASSPRGGAGETQYF | TGTGCCAGCAGCCCACGAGGGGGGGCGGGGGAGACCCAGTACTTC
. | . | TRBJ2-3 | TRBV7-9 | CASSFWHSTDTQYF | TGTGCCAGCAGCTTTTGGCATAGCACAGATACGCAGTATTTT
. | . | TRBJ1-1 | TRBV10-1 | CASSDYPRRPDTEAFF | TGCGCCAGCAGTGACTACCCCCGGAGGCCGGACACTGAAGCTTTCTTT
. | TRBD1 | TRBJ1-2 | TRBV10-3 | CAIRGTGVYGYTF | TGTGCCATCAGGGGGACAGGCGTCTATGGCTACACCTTC
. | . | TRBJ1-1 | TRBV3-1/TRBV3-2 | CASSLNTRGEAFF | TGTGCCAGCAGCCTTAACACTCGGGGGGAAGCTTTCTTT
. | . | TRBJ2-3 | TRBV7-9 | CASSLAESGTQYF | TGTGCCAGCAGCTTAGCCGAGTCCGGTACGCAGTATTTT
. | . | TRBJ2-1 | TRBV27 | CASMDSDRQFF | TGTGCCAGCATGGACTCGGACAGACAGTTCTTC
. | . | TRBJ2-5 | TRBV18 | CASSPPLSEETQYF | TGTGCCAGCTCACCACCCCTTTCGGAAGAGACCCAGTACTTC
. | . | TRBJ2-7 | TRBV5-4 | CASSFRGDYEQYF | TGTGCCAGCAGCTTCAGGGGGGACTACGAGCAGTACTTC
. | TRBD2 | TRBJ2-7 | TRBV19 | CASRDSPFSGSGEQYF | TGTGCCAGTAGAGACAGCCCGTTTAGCGGGAGTGGCGAGCAGTACTTC
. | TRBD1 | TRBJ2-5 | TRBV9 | CASSVSPGQDQETQYF | TGTGCCAGCAGCGTTAGCCCGGGACAGGACCAAGAGACCCAGTACTTC
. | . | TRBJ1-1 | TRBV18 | CASSLGTAEEAFF | TGTGCCAGCTCACTAGGGACTGCGGAGGAAGCTTTCTTT
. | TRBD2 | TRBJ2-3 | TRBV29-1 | CSVEDQGLAGPTDTQYF | TGCAGCGTTGAAGATCAAGGGCTAGCGGGCCCCACAGATACGCAGTATTTT
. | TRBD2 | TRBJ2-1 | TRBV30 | CALAGDHNEQFF | TGTGCCCTAGCGGGAGATCACAATGAGCAGTTCTTC
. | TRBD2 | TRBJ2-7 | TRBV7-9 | CASSLGGGRIYEQYF | TGTGCCAGCAGCTTAGGTGGCGGGAGGATCTACGAGCAGTACTTC
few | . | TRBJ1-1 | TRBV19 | CASSILGGGGRNTEAFF | TGTGCCAGTAGTATCCTAGGTGGGGGGGGCCGGAACACTGAAGCTTTCTTT
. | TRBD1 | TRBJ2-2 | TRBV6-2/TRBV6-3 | CASRPTGGSGELFF | TGTGCCAGCAGGCCTACAGGGGGCTCCGGGGAGCTGTTTTTT
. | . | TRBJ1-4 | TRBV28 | CASSLWSTGFGLFF | TGTGCCAGCAGTTTATGGTCCACAGGATTCGGACTGTTTTTT
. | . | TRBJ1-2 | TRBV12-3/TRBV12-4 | CASSQFSGSF | TGTGCCAGCAGTCAATTCTCTGGCTCCTTC
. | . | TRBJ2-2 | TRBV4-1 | CASSQDKRNTGELFF | TGCGCCAGCAGCCAAGATAAGAGAAACACCGGGGAGCTGTTTTTT
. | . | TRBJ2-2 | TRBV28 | CASSLSVGELFF | TGTGCCAGCAGTTTGTCCGTCGGGGAGCTGTTTTTT
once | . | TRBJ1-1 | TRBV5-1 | CASSAQGMDTEAFF | TGCGCCAGCAGCGCACAGGGTATGGACACTGAAGCTTTCTTT
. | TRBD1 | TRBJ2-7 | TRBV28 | CASSSRQGFSYEQYF | TGTGCCAGCAGTTCCAGACAGGGGTTTTCCTACGAGCAGTACTTC
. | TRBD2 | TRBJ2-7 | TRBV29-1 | CSVIQGTSRTGDEQYF | TGCAGCGTGATACAGGGGACTAGCCGGACCGGGGACGAGCAGTACTTC
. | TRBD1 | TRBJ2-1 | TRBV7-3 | CASSRPGQGARNEQFF | TGTGCCAGCAGTCGTCCGGGACAGGGGGCGCGGAATGAGCAGTTCTTC
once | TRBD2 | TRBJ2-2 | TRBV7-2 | CASSSLLAGVGGTGELFF | TGTGCCAGCAGCTCCCTCCTAGCGGGGGTTGGTGGGACCGGGGAGCTGTTTTTT
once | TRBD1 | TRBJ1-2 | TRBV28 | CASSSGQGARGYTF | TGTGCCAGCAGTTCTGGACAGGGGGCGAGGGGCTACACCTTC
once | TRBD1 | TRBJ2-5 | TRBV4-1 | CASSQDRTGGRQETQYF | TGCGCCAGCAGCCAAGATAGGACAGGGGGAAGGCAAGAGACCCAGTACTTC
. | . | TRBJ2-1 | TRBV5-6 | CASSLGFVDFNEQFF | TGTGCCAGCAGCTTGGGGTTCGTGGACTTCAATGAGCAGTTCTTC
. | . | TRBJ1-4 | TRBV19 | CASSIGTATNEKLFF | TGTGCCAGTAGTATCGGGACTGCAACTAATGAAAAACTGTTTTTT
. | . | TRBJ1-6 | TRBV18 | CASSPPGGNSPLHF | TGTGCCAGCTCACCGCCCGGGGGGAATTCACCCCTCCACTTT
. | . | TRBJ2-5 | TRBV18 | CASSPGIQETQYF | TGTGCCAGCTCACCGGGCATCCAAGAGACCCAGTACTTC
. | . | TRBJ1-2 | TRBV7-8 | CASTAGVVDYGYTF | TGTGCCAGCACTGCAGGGGTGGTGGACTATGGCTACACCTTC